Shown below are 22 T cell receptor beta chains from a single sample sequenced in a study of T cells in Graves' hyperthyroidism and ophthalmopathy (dated by TCRdb to the late 2010s). Receptor amplification or capture employed multiplex PCR. The reads were generated on an Illumina HiSeq 2000. The TCR beta CDR3 regions were amplified from the RNA transcripts. The first round of RT-PCR for the TCR CDR3 was performed with the HTBI primer set and the Qiagen OneStep RT-PCR kit. The raw public data were reprocessed by TCRdb itself: fastp quality trimming at Q25, MiXCR clonotype calling, in-frame beta chains only. Each CDR3 protein gets just one entry, which takes the most common genes and DNA from the rows behind it. Present in this sample are more than 300,000 distinct CDR3 sequences, less than 20% of which were seen just once. Of the sample, about 38% is held by the ten largest clones. The source material was blood. Receptors were obtained from a young man with Graves' ophthalmopathy.

The rearrangement links TRBV12-3 or TRBV12-4 to TRBJ2-3; D not certain. The CDR3 has 11 amino acids. V lost 5 bases and J lost 6, with 6 bases in between. CDR3 bases: TGTGCCAGCAGTGCAATGGATACGCAGTATTTT. This encodes CASSAMDTQYF.

The rearrangement joins TRBV4-2 to TRBJ1-1; 7 nucleotides align to TRBD1. V lost 3 bases to trimming and J lost 7 bases; unmatched junction nucleotides: 2. The CDR3 spans 12 residues. Germline V lookup: CDR1 LGHNA, CDR2 YNFKEQ. The CDR3 bases are TGTGCCAGCAGCCACCGGGACAGTGAAGCTTTCTTT. Translation: CASSHRDSEAFF.

This chain joins TRBV6-1 and TRBJ1-2; 7 bases match TRBD1. The J segment lost 8 bases and the V segment lost 7 bases, leaving 4 bases of the junction unmatched. There are 11 residues in the CDR3. Germline V lookup: CDR1 MNHNS, CDR2 SASEGT. The CDR3 DNA reads as TGTGCCAGCACCCAGGGGGGGGGCTACACCTTC. Translating it yields CASTQGGGYTF.

V usage is TRBV7-3 and J usage is TRBJ2-2; TRBD2 is a possible D gene (5 bases). Per germline, CDR1 SGHTA and CDR2 FQGTGA. Trimming stripped 3 bases from V and 4 bases from J, with 6 bases between. This CDR3 is 13 amino acids long. CDR3 region: CASSFTSTGELFF. The CDR3 region has the DNA TGTGCCAGCAGCTTTACTAGCACCGGGGAGCTGTTTTTT.

This clonotype was observed at least ten times. This chain connects TRBV12-3 or TRBV12-4 to TRBJ2-1; D perhaps matches TRBD2 (7 bases). The V gene lost 0 bases and the J gene lost 1 base, with 10 bases spanning the gap. The CDR3 runs 16 residues. The CDR3 nucleotides are TGTGCCAGCAGTTTAGCGGGGGGGCGGTCCTACAATGAGCAGTTCTTC. As protein: CASSLAGGRSYNEQFF.

A single count supports this clonotype. One junction end does not reproduce the germline sequence, and a read error may be involved. This chain joins TRBV12-3 or TRBV12-4 and TRBJ1-2; 8 bases are shared with TRBD1. This CDR3 comprises 13 residues. The DNA of the CDR3 is TGTGCCAGCAGTCGGACAGGGTCGTATGGCCACACCTTC. Translating it yields CASSRTGSYGHTF.

The gene calls are TRBV20-1 and TRBJ2-4, with D maybe TRBD2 (5 bases). V gave up 3 bases and J gave up 3 bases, with 12 bases separating them. This CDR3 comprises 14 residues. Germline values: CDR1 DFQATT, CDR2 SNEGSKA (reference sequence). CDR3 protein: CSASPEGLKNIQYF. The CDR3 DNA is TGCAGTGCTAGCCCCGAGGGTCTCAAAAACATTCAGTACTTC.

This rearrangement joins TRBV10-2 to TRBJ1-1, with D hard to call. Germline assignment: CDR1 WSHSY and CDR2 SAAADI. Trimming removed 6 bases from V and 1 base from J, with 12 bases in between. The CDR3 is made up of 14 amino acids. The CDR3 loop is CASSEQVGNTEAFF. The DNA for the CDR3 is TGCGCCAGCAGCGAACAAGTGGGGAACACTGAAGCTTTCTTT.

The chain links TRBV20-1 to TRBJ1-2; TRBD1 might be the D (6 bases). Germline CDR1 reads DFQATT; CDR2 reads SNEGSKA (reference sequence). The CDR3 spans 14 residues. Trimming took 3 bases from V and 8 from J, leaving 19 bases between them. CDR3 nucleotide sequence: TGCAGTGCTAGCCAAGGGACAAGGATTGGCGGCTACACCTTC. Its protein product is CSASQGTRIGGYTF.

Ten or more counts support this clonotype. J is TRBJ1-3 and V is TRBV11-2; D is unresolved. CDR1 and CDR2 from the germline V gene are SGHAT and FQNNGV. V shed 5 bases and J shed 0 bases, with 8 bases lying between them. The CDR3 contains 14 residues. The CDR3 spells CASSLLSSGNTIYF. CDR3 bases: TGTGCCAGCAGCCTTCTTAGCTCTGGAAACACCATATATTTT.

The chain is built from TRBV20-1 and TRBJ2-1; 11 positions agree with TRBD2. The germline CDR1 and CDR2 sequences are DFQATT and SNEGSKA (reference sequence). This CDR3 is built from 16 residues. The V segment lost 0 bases and the J segment 9 bases; nucleotides outside the gene matches: 10. CDR3 coding DNA: TGCAGTGCTAGAGACCCGTCTAGCGGGGGGCGGGGTGAGCAGTTCTTC. Translation gives CSARDPSSGGRGEQFF.

This clonotype was counted ten times or more. This chain connects TRBV5-1 to TRBJ2-7, with 7 bases aligning to TRBD1. The CDR3 has 15 residues. The germline gives CDR1 SGHRS, CDR2 YFSETQ. With V trimmed by 0 bases and J by 5 bases, 8 bases remained unmatched. For the CDR3, the DNA is TGCGCCAGCAGCTTGGGTCAGGGGGATACGGACGAGCAGTACTTC. Amino acid sequence: CASSLGQGDTDEQYF.

This clonotype showed up many times. This sequence joins TRBV12-3 or TRBV12-4 and TRBJ2-7; the D is unclear. The CDR3 contains 11 residues. V was clipped by 6 bases and J by 4 bases, with 7 bases between them. CDR3 region: CASSAMYEQYF. CDR3 nucleotides: TGTGCCAGCAGCGCAATGTACGAGCAGTACTTC.

In its sample, this clonotype was seen many times. This chain links TRBV20-1 with TRBJ2-1; a weak D match, TRBD2 (6 bases). The CDR3 extends over 11 amino acids. CDR1 and CDR2 (germline): DFQATT, SNEGSKA (reference sequence). The V gene lost 5 bases and the J gene lost 9 bases, with 11 bases spanning the gap. The CDR3 nucleotides read TGCAGTGCTTGGACTATGGGTGAGCAGTTCTTC. Translating gives CSAWTMGEQFF.

The chain uses TRBV12-5 and TRBJ2-4; TRBD1 might be the D (6 bases). With 1 base removed from V and 6 bases from J, the gap between germline ends came to 16 bases. This CDR3 is 16 amino acids long. The germline gives CDR1 LGHNT, CDR2 FRNRAP. DNA for the CDR3: TGTGCTAGTGGTTTGGCGGGGACATATAAAAGAAACATTCAGTACTTC. Amino acids: CASGLAGTYKRNIQYF.

V gene TRBV12-3 or TRBV12-4 combines with J gene TRBJ2-7; D is perhaps TRBD2 (5 bases). V was clipped by 3 bases and J by 3 bases, with 9 bases between them. CDR3 size: 13 residues. CDR3 in DNA: TGTGCCAGCAGTTTGGTACGGGGCTACGAGCAGTACTTC. This sequence encodes CASSLVRGYEQYF.

This clonotype was recorded many times. This rearrangement joins TRBV2 to TRBJ1-1; 8 nucleotides align to TRBD1. Unmatched junction bases numbered 4, after V lost 10 bases and J lost 0 bases. Per germline, CDR1 SNHLY and CDR2 FYNNEI. The CDR3 consists of 13 residues. CDR3 loop: CATGGPLNTEAFF. CDR3 bases: TGTGCCACAGGGGGCCCACTGAACACTGAAGCTTTCTTT.

This clonotype was recorded at least ten times. V gene TRBV11-2 combines with J gene TRBJ1-4; a weak D match, TRBD1 (5 bases). V was shortened by 5 bases and J by 6 bases, with 19 bases between the two germline ends. The germline CDR1 and CDR2 sequences are SGHAT and FQNNGV. This CDR3 is built from 16 residues. The CDR3 here is CASSEIDQGIDEKLFF. DNA of the CDR3: TGTGCCAGCAGCGAGATCGATCAGGGTATTGATGAAAAACTGTTTTTT. Using reference TRBV11-2 and TRBJ1-4 for the parts outside the CDR3, the full variable domain is EAGVAQSPRYKIIEKRQSVAFWCNPISGHATLYWYQQILGQGPKLLIQFQNNGVVDDSQLPKDRFSAERLKGVDSTLKIQPAKLEDSAVYLCASSEIDQGIDEKLFFGSGTQLSVL.

This clonotype occurred a few times. This chain uses TRBV12-3 or TRBV12-4 with TRBJ2-5; weak D call: TRBD1 (5 bases). CDR3 size: 13 residues. Deletions cut 5 bases from V and 6 bases from J, with 13 bases between. For the CDR3, the DNA is TGTGCCAGCAGTCCCGGGCAGGGAAAGACCCAGTACTTC. This sequence encodes CASSPGQGKTQYF.

The table lists this clonotype with many counts. This chain joins TRBV4-1 and TRBJ1-1; D remains unclear. The CDR3 spans 15 residues. Trimming pared 2 bases from V and 0 bases from J, leaving 10 bases between. CDR1 and CDR2 from the germline V gene are MGHRA and YSYEKL. The CDR3 region is CASSQWFTMNTEAFF. CDR3 nucleotide sequence: TGCGCCAGCAGCCAATGGTTCACCATGAACACTGAAGCTTTCTTT.

The chain is built from TRBV6-5 and TRBJ2-7; a possible D gene is TRBD2 (5 bases). CDR1 is MNHEY, CDR2 SVGAGI, per germline. This CDR3 region has 14 residues. The V and J ends lost 8 bases and 3 bases respectively, with 17 bases between them. The CDR3 bases are TGTGCCAGCTCCCGAGAGGGAAAGGACTACGAGCAGTACTTC. This translates into CASSREGKDYEQYF.

At least ten counts were recorded for this clonotype. The chain links TRBV2 to TRBJ2-5; the match to TRBD1 covers 9 bases. Germline V gene lookup returns CDR1 SNHLY and CDR2 FYNNEI. This CDR3 spans 14 amino acids. V gave up 5 bases and J gave up 5 bases; unmatched junction bases: 6. CDR3 nucleotide sequence: TGTGCCAGCAGTTTCTACAGGGGGCTGGAGACCCAGTACTTC. Translated, it gives CASSFYRGLETQYF.